Listed here are 30 T cell receptor beta chains from one sample, sequenced in a study of blood T cell repertoires in COVID-19. Profiled with immunoSEQ multiplex PCR; TCRdb holds only in-frame clones, not every one. The sample records about 250,000 clones, around 87% being singletons. The sequencing input was peripheral blood. The receptors here all came from a woman aged 60-75 years with COVID-19, enrolled during active disease.

This clone was counted once. This chain links TRBV30 with TRBJ1-5; no firm D call. CDR3 length: 12 residues. The V and J ends lost 2 bases and 4 bases respectively, with 6 bases between them. Germline V lookup: CDR1 GTSNPN, CDR2 SVGIG (reference sequence). The CDR3 nucleotides read TGTGCCTGGAGTCCCCCTAATCAGCCCCAGCATTTT. Its translation: CAWSPPNQPQHF.

This clone came up once. The CDR3 DNA reads as TGTGCCAGCAGCCAAGATGGTCAGTTGAACACTGAAGCTTTCTTT. It specifies CASSQDGQLNTEAFF. The chain is built from TRBV4-2 and TRBJ1-1; no reliable D call. Per germline, CDR1 LGHNA and CDR2 YNFKEQ. The CDR3 sequence is 15 residues long. The V and J ends lost 0 bases and 0 bases respectively, with 8 bases between them.

In its sample, this clone was seen once. This rearrangement joins TRBV9 to TRBJ2-7; maybe TRBD2 (7 bases). This CDR3 has 16 amino acids. V was pared by 3 bases and J by 2 bases, with 18 bases between. Germline V gene lookup returns CDR1 SGDLS and CDR2 YYNGEE. The CDR3 region is CASSENFRGAPYEQYF. As DNA, the CDR3 is TGTGCCAGCAGCGAAAACTTCCGGGGGGCCCCCTACGAGCAGTACTTC.

This clone occurred a few times. This rearrangement joins TRBV25-1 to TRBJ2-1; 9 positions agree with TRBD2. The germline V gene has CDR1 MGHDK and CDR2 SYGVNS. The CDR3 loop spans 18 amino acids. Germline trimming cut 2 bases from V and 2 bases from J; bases unmatched to any gene: 10. The DNA for the CDR3 is TGTGCCAGCAGTGAACCCTCCTTCGCGGGGGGGACCTACAATGAGCAGTTCTTC. The encoded protein is CASSEPSFAGGTYNEQFF.

In the case of this clone: A read error may produce the germline difference seen at one junction end. V is TRBV5-8 and J is TRBJ2-7, with D unclear. Germline CDR1 reads SGHTS; CDR2 reads YDEGEE. The CDR3 is 11 amino acids. The CDR3 region has the DNA TGTGCCAGCAGCCCCTCCCACGAGCAGTACTTC. Translated: CASSPSHEQYF.

The chain uses TRBV29-1 and TRBJ1-1, with unresolved D. V lost 5 bases and J lost 3, with 10 bases in between. The length of the CDR3 is 12 residues. In germline, CDR1 is SQVTM, CDR2 ANQGSEA. This CDR3 reads CSVSQIYTEAFF. The CDR3 DNA reads as TGCAGCGTTTCACAGATTTACACTGAAGCTTTCTTT.

V usage is TRBV2 and J usage is TRBJ2-2, with D possibly TRBD1 on 6 matching bases. V gave up 7 bases and J gave up 1 base, with 10 bases separating them. Germline CDR1 is SNHLY and CDR2 is FYNNEI. CDR3 length equals 14 residues. The CDR3 bases are TGTGCCAGCAAGACGGGACAGAACACCGGGGAGCTGTTTTTT. This translates into CASKTGQNTGELFF. Combining the CDR3 with reference TRBV2 and TRBJ2-2 gives the whole variable domain EPEVTQTPSHQVTQMGQEVILRCVPISNHLYFYWYRQILGQKVEFLVSFYNNEISEKSEIFDDQFSVERPDGSNFTLKIRSTKLEDSAMYFCASKTGQNTGELFFGEGSRLTVL.

This sequence joins TRBV7-2 and TRBJ2-7, with no clear D. The CDR3 is 16 residues long. Germline V gene data show CDR1 as SGHTA and CDR2 as FQGNSA. The germline V and J ends were trimmed by 5 bases and 3 bases, with 20 bases remaining between them. The CDR3 loop is CASSPVSQSNLYEQYF. The CDR3 region has the DNA TGTGCCAGCAGCCCTGTTTCCCAAAGCAACCTCTACGAGCAGTACTTC.

This clone was observed at least ten times. The chain carries TRBV4-1 and TRBJ2-2, with 11 bases matching TRBD1. Trimming removed 0 bases from V and 2 bases from J; junction bases left unmatched: 2. This CDR3 is 17 amino acids long. The germline V gene encodes CDR1 MGHRA and CDR2 YSYEKL. The CDR3 DNA reads as TGCGCCAGCAGCCAAGACGGACAGGGGGCTAACACCGGGGAGCTGTTTTTT. It translates to CASSQDGQGANTGELFF.

This clone was seen a single time. The chain couples TRBV4-2 to TRBJ1-1; D remains ambiguous. With 4 bases removed from V and 0 bases from J, the gap between germline ends came to 12 bases. Germline CDR1 and CDR2: LGHNA and YNFKEQ. The CDR3 has 15 amino acids. The DNA for the CDR3 is TGTGCCAGCAGCCCCCCGGGGTTTGTGAACACTGAAGCTTTCTTT. Translated, it gives CASSPPGFVNTEAFF.

The V call is TRBV19, the J call TRBJ2-2; D might be TRBD1 (5 bases). CDR3 size: 15 residues. The V gene lost 3 bases and the J gene lost 3 bases, with 11 bases spanning the gap. Germline CDR1 LNHDA, CDR2 SQIVND (reference sequence). CDR3 nucleotides: TGTGCCAGTAGTATGTTAGGGGCCCACACCGGGGAGCTGTTTTTT. It codes for CASSMLGAHTGELFF.

As regards this clone: In the same sample, other DNA sequences code for this CDR3. This chain uses TRBV19 with TRBJ1-5, with a tentative D call TRBD1 (5 bases). V lost 3 bases, J lost 7 bases, and 10 bases lay in between. Germline V gene data show CDR1 as LNHDA and CDR2 as SQIVND (reference sequence). This CDR3 comprises 13 residues. The CDR3 DNA is TGTGCCAGTAGTATGGCGGGGGGGCAGCCCCAGCATTTT. It encodes CASSMAGGQPQHF.

A single count supports this clone. The chain couples TRBV15 to TRBJ2-2; TRBD1 matches at 9 bases. The CDR3 runs 16 residues. CDR1 is LNHNV and CDR2 is YYDKDF in the germline V gene (reference sequence). Trimming cost V 2 bases and J 5 bases; bases outside gene matches: 6. CDR3 DNA: TGTGCCACCAGCAGACCGGGACAGGGTGGAACCGGGGAGCTGTTTTTT. This sequence encodes CATSRPGQGGTGELFF.

This clone was counted once. The J gene is TRBJ1-4, the V gene TRBV18, with D tentatively TRBD1 (6 bases). CDR1 is KGHSH, CDR2 LQKENI, per germline. The CDR3 has 16 amino acids. The V end was cut by 3 bases, the J end by 6 bases, with 17 bases between. CDR3 residues: CASSPRRAAGDEKLFF. The CDR3 DNA sequence: TGTGCCAGCTCACCCCGACGTGCCGCAGGGGATGAAAAACTGTTTTTT.

This chain connects TRBV3-1 (or the pseudogene TRBV3-2) to TRBJ1-2; 9 nucleotides line up with TRBD1. The CDR3 is 14 residues long. Germline CDR1 LGHDT, CDR2 YNNKEL (reference sequence). V shed 1 base, J shed 11 bases, and the junction held 8 bases outside the gene matches. CDR3 in DNA: TGTGCCAGCAGCCAAGTAGACAGGGGGTCAAGTTACACCTTC. Its protein product is CASSQVDRGSSYTF.

The chain recombines TRBV19 with TRBJ2-5, with D possibly TRBD1 on 5 matching bases. The CDR3 totals 15 residues. Germline lookup yields CDR1 LNHDA and CDR2 SQIVND (reference sequence). Trimming removed 0 bases at V and 4 bases at J, with 12 bases between. CDR3 sequence (DNA): TGTGCCAGTAGTATAGACAGGGTATTAGGAGAGACCCAGTACTTC. It is translated as CASSIDRVLGETQYF.

The chain carries TRBV10-3 and TRBJ2-7; 7 bases line up with TRBD2. With 3 bases clipped from V and 1 base from J, the junction kept 6 bases outside the gene matches. The length of the CDR3 is 15 residues. CDR1 ENHRY and CDR2 SYGVKD come from the germline V gene. CDR3 residues: CAISDRQGGSYEQYF. In nucleotides, the CDR3 is TGTGCCATCAGTGACCGCCAGGGAGGGTCCTACGAGCAGTACTTC.

This clone has only one observation. The V call is TRBV7-6, the J call TRBJ1-1, with TRBD1 as a possible D gene (6 bases). Trimming shortened V by 1 base and J by 3 bases, and 15 bases separated the two germline ends. This CDR3 is built from 16 residues. From germline, CDR1 is SGHVS and CDR2 FNYEAQ. The CDR3 here is CASSLGRGRGDTEAFF. DNA for the CDR3: TGTGCCAGCAGCTTAGGGAGAGGCAGGGGAGACACTGAAGCTTTCTTT.

V gene TRBV19 combines with J gene TRBJ2-5, with D possibly being TRBD2 (6 bases). Germline-derived CDR1 and CDR2 are LNHDA and SQIVND (reference sequence). This CDR3 region has 13 residues. Deletions cut 10 bases from V and 1 base from J, with 13 bases between. The CDR3 sequence: CATSQEGQETQYF. As DNA, the CDR3 is TGTGCCACAAGTCAGGAGGGCCAAGAGACCCAGTACTTC.

The V call is TRBV6-5, the J call TRBJ1-6; D uncertain. Deletions cut 7 bases from V and 4 bases from J, with 11 bases between. This CDR3 spans 14 amino acids. From germline, CDR1 is MNHEY and CDR2 SVGAGI. In DNA form, the CDR3 reads TGTGCCAGCACTCCCGTCGGGTATAATTCACCCCTCCACTTT. Translated: CASTPVGYNSPLHF.

The chain joins TRBV11-2 to TRBJ1-1, with a weak D call TRBD1 (5 bases). The V gene lost 0 bases and the J gene lost 6 bases, with 14 bases spanning the gap. This CDR3 is built from 15 residues. Looked up from germline, CDR1 is SGHAT and CDR2 is FQNNGV. The CDR3 DNA reads as TGTGCCAGCAGCTTAGATAGCCAGGGAACATCTGAAGCTTTCTTT. This gives the protein CASSLDSQGTSEAFF.

The chain uses TRBV6-4 and TRBJ2-3; D is ambiguous. Trimming left V 3 bases short and J 3 bases short, with 10 bases between. Germline V lookup: CDR1 MRHNA, CDR2 SNTAGT. This CDR3 spans 14 amino acids. The CDR3 spells CASSEGRNTDTQYF. The CDR3 DNA sequence: TGTGCCAGCAGTGAGGGCAGGAATACAGATACGCAGTATTTT.

The rearrangement joins TRBV29-1 to TRBJ2-1; weak D call: TRBD1 (6 bases). CDR1 SQVTM and CDR2 ANQGSEA come from the germline V gene. V was clipped by 5 bases and J by 4 bases, with 15 bases between them. The CDR3 has 14 residues. The CDR3 loop is CSVLGTTLYNEQFF. CDR3 nucleotide sequence: TGCAGCGTTTTGGGGACAACACTTTACAATGAGCAGTTCTTC.

This chain links TRBV7-9 with TRBJ2-1; TRBD2 matches at 14 bases. The V gene's germline CDR1 is SEHNR and CDR2 FQNEAQ (reference sequence). The CDR3 loop spans 18 amino acids. The V segment lost 4 bases and the J segment 3 bases; nucleotides outside the gene matches: 8. The CDR3 DNA sequence: TGTGCCAGCAGCTCTCGGACTAGCGGGGGGCCTATCTACAATGAGCAGTTCTTC. It encodes CASSSRTSGGPIYNEQFF.

This clone was seen only once. CDR3 residues: CASSYSAGDPDTQYF. The CDR3 DNA is TGTGCCAGCAGTTACTCGGCAGGGGACCCAGATACGCAGTATTTT. The rearrangement joins TRBV6-2 or TRBV6-3 to TRBJ2-3; a weak D match, TRBD1 (6 bases). The CDR3 length is 15 residues. CDR1 and CDR2 (germline): MNHEY, SVGEGT. V lost 0 bases to trimming and J lost 4 bases, with 11 bases between them.

This chain uses TRBV5-4 with TRBJ1-6; 8 nucleotides match TRBD1. V lost 4 bases, J lost 9 bases, and 9 bases stayed unmatched. CDR3 length: 15 amino acids. CDR1 is SGHNT, CDR2 YYREEE, per germline (reference sequence). As DNA, the CDR3 is TGTGCCAGCAGCCTTCAGGGGGCGCTTTCTTCACCCCTCCACTTT. It codes for CASSLQGALSSPLHF.

The V and J genes are TRBV6-5 and TRBJ1-6, with a possible D match to TRBD1 (5 bases). The CDR3 spans 15 residues. CDR1 MNHEY and CDR2 SVGAGI come from the germline V gene. Trimming took off 0 bases at V and 6 bases at J, with 9 bases between the two ends. CDR3 sequence: CASSYSQGTNSPLHF. CDR3 coding DNA: TGTGCCAGCAGTTACTCTCAGGGAACTAATTCACCCCTCCACTTT.

The chain uses TRBV19 and TRBJ2-3; D gene unclear. The CDR3 is 11 amino acids. The germline V and J ends were trimmed by 4 bases and 4 bases, with 3 bases remaining between them. CDR1 and CDR2 from the germline V gene are LNHDA and SQIVND (reference sequence). CDR3 sequence reads: CASSTSDTQYF. In DNA form, the CDR3 reads TGTGCCAGTAGTACCTCAGATACGCAGTATTTT. The full variable domain, rest sourced from reference TRBV19 and TRBJ2-3, is DGGITQSPKYLFRKEGQNVTLSCEQNLNHDAMYWYRQDPGQGLRLIYYSQIVNDFQKGDIAEGYSVSREKKESFPLTVTSAQKNPTAFYLCASSTSDTQYFGPGTRLTVL.

V and J are TRBV18 and TRBJ2-3; D may be TRBD1 (6 bases). Per germline, CDR1 KGHSH and CDR2 LQKENI. V was shortened by 4 bases and J by 4 bases, with 12 bases between the two germline ends. The CDR3 has 14 amino acids. In DNA, the CDR3 is TGTGCCAGCTCACTCGACACAGGGTCAGATACGCAGTATTTT. Translated: CASSLDTGSDTQYF.

This clone showed up just once. This chain connects TRBV25-1 to TRBJ2-2, with TRBD1 matching 9 bases. The trim removed 6 bases at V and 7 bases at J, leaving 6 bases unmatched. Germline V gene lookup returns CDR1 MGHDK and CDR2 SYGVNS. The CDR3 has 14 amino acids. The CDR3 nucleotides read TGTGCCAGCAGGGACAGGGGAAACGGCGGGGAGCTGTTTTTT. Translation gives CASRDRGNGGELFF.